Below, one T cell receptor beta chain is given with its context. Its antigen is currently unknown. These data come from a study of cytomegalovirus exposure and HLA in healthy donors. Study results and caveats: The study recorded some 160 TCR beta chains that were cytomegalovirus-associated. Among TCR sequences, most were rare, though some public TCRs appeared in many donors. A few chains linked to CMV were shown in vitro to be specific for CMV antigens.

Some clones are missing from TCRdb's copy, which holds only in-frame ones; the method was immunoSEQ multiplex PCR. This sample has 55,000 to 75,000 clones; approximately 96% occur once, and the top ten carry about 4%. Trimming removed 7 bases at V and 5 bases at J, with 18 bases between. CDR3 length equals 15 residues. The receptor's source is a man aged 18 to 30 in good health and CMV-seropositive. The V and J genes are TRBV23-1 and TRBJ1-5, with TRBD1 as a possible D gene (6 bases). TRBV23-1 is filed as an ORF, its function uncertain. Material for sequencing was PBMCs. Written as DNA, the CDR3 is TGCGCCAGCATTCTAGAACAGGGTCAGGATCAGCCCCAGCATTTT. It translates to CASILEQGQDQPQHF.